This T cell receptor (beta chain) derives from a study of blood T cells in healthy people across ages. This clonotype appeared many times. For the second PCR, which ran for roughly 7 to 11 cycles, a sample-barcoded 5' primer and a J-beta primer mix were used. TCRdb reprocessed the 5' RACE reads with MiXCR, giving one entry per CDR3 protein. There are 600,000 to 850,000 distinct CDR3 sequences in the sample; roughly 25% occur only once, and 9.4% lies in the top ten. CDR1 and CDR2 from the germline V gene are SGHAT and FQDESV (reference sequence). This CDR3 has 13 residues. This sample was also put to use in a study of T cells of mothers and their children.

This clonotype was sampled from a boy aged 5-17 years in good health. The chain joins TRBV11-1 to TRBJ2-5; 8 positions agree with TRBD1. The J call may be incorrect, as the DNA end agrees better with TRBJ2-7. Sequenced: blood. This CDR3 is CASSSTGDYEQYF. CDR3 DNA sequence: TGTGCCAGCAGCTCGACAGGGGACTACGAGCAGTACTTC.